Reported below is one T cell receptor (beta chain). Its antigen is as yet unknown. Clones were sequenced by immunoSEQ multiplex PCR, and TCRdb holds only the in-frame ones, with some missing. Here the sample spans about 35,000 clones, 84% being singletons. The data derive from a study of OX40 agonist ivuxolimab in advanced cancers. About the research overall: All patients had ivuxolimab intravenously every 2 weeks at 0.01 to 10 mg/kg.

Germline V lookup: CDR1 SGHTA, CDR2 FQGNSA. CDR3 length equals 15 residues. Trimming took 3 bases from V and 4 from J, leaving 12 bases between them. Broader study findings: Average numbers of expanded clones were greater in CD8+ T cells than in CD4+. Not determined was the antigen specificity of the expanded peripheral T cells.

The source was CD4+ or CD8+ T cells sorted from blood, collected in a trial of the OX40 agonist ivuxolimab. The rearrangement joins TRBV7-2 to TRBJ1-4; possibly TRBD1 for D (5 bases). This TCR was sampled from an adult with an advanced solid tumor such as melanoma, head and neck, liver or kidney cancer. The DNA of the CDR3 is TGTGCCAGCAGCTTGGGACGGCTGGATAATGAAAAACTGTTTTTT. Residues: CASSLGRLDNEKLFF.